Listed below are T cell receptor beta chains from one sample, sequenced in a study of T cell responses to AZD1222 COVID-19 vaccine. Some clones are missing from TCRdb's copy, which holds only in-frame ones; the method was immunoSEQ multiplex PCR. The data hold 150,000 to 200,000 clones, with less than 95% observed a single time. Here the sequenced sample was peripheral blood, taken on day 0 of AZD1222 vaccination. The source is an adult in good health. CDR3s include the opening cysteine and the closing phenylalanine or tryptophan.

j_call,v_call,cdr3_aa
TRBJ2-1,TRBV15,CATSRVLAGVLSSYNEQFF
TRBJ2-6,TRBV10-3,CAISESTNVLTF
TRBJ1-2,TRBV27,CASSPGQPSTYGYTF
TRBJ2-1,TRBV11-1,CASSLGIAGGNEQFF
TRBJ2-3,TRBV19,CASSTQLRTDTQYF
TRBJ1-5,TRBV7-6,CASSQEPDTGAQPQHF
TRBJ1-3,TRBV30,CAWSQEGNTIYF
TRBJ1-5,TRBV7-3,CASSSGQLPSNQPQHF
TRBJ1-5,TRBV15,CATSRDLGAGQPQHF
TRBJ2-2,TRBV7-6,CASSLFGGNTGELFF
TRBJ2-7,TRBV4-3,CASSHSGTGEFYEQYF
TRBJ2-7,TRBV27,CASRTGTGGSYEQYF
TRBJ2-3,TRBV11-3,CASSSRPQGTQYF
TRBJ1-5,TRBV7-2,CASSPGQGSRQPQHF
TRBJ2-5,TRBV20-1,CSARGQETQYF
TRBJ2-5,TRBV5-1,CASSPWDSGKETQYF
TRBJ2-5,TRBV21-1,CASRSCPGLWAEETQYF
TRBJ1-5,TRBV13,CASSLVISNQPQHF
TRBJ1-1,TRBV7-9,CASSSRSGNTEAFF
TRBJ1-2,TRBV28,CASSLPQRGLGGYTF
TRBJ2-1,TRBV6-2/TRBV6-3,CASSFPGSPNEQFF
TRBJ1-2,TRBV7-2,CASSLYLAGSMGGYTF
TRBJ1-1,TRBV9,CASSPYTGVGSTEAFF
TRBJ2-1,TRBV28,CASSPGTEYNEQFF
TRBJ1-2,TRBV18,CASSPKDSRYGYTF